This section outlines one TCR beta chain sequence together with its context. These data are taken from a study of human T cells and chemical hapten exposure. The wider study: Across samples, TCR yields varied, mostly owing to small differences in pooled library volumes.

Stated time point: patch test 3, about 24 weeks after DPC sensitization. The treatment was: therapeutic diphenylcyclopropenone sensitization with weekly scalp DPC. The trim removed 5 bases at V and 6 bases at J, leaving 5 bases unmatched. The CDR3 runs 14 residues. Germline loops: CDR1 DFQATT, CDR2 SNEGSKA (reference sequence). Each CDR3 protein gets one entry after TCRdb re-called the RACE reads with MiXCR. The table shows 180,000 or so distinct CDR3 sequences, with 20% to 25% occurring only once. The clonotype was recovered from a woman in her forties with alopecia areata. Some clones in this sample may be carry-over from other donors' samples. Sequenced here: whole blood, sampled in connection with sensitization to the hapten diphenylcyclopropenone (DPC). The chain carries TRBV20-1 and TRBJ2-1; TRBD2 agrees at 12 bases. The CDR3, as DNA: TGCAGTGCTTGGACTAGCGGGACTCCCAATGAGCAGTTCTTC. Translation gives CSAWTSGTPNEQFF.